The following is a T cell receptor beta chain sequence with its context. The junction departs from germline at one end; a sequencing error may be responsible. Per germline, CDR1 LGHNA and CDR2 YNFKEQ. CDR3 length equals 15 residues. The data are from a study of spatial heterogeneity in lung cancer. Described time point: sample taken at primary tumor resection. Extraction of whole RNA from tumor, nontumor lung or frozen PBMC preceded unsorted sequencing. TCR cDNA molecules each had a unique molecular identifier. TCRdb fed the 5' RACE reads into MiXCR, producing one record per CDR3 protein. The profile covers some 37,000 distinct CDR3 sequences, with 7.5% appearing a single time and roughly 28% taken by the ten largest.

This specimen was PBMCs, taken at surgery. The TCR was taken from a male donor with early-stage non-small cell lung cancer. The chain has TRBV4-2 and TRBJ2-7; 10 nucleotides match TRBD2. CDR3: CVSSQAGGSSYEQYF. CDR3 nucleotides: TGTGTCAGCAGCCAAGCGGGGGGGAGCTCCTACGAGCAGTACTTC.